This T cell receptor beta chain comes out of a study of T cell changes during pregnancy in multiple sclerosis (dated by TCRdb to about 2019). For the study in its entirety: In women with multiple sclerosis, the researchers looked at how the T cell repertoire shifted as pregnancy progressed.

This clone came up once. The clone's antigen remains unknown. Within one base of it there is no much larger clone, and no base qualities were kept. Receptor libraries were prepared by the immunoSEQ multiplex PCR assay. Held by TCRdb, this immuneACCESS table contains in-frame sequences only and omits some clones. Under half of the omission traces to an unresolved V gene where checked; the cause of the rest is unknown. Recorded for this sample are 50,000 to 75,000 clones; over 85% of them occurred a single time. The ten largest clonotypes hold roughly 2.6% of the sample. The CDR3 numbers 15 residues from cysteine through phenylalanine. Of the read, only the CDR3 DNA is kept; its 45 bases are in frame from base 1. The germline V gene encodes CDR1 LGHNA and CDR2 YSLEER. Trimming accounts for 4 bases at V and 7 bases at J, while the number of junction bases matched to no gene is 7.

The sequenced sample was CD8+ T cells from peripheral blood mononuclear cells, obtained in the third trimester of pregnancy. The source is a female donor with multiple sclerosis, enrolled in a pregnancy study. The chain links TRBV4-3 with TRBJ2-1, and TRBD2 matches 10 of the central bases. This receptor has the CDR3 CASSPSGSSENEQFF. The base sequence is TGCGCCAGCAGCCCTAGCGGGAGCTCGGAAAATGAGCAGTTCTTC.